Listed here is a single TCR beta chain. The sample comes from a study of blood T cell repertoires in COVID-19. Study at large: PBMCs, B-cell-depleted T cells, or T cells provided the cDNA or gDNA that made up the material.

Clones were sequenced by immunoSEQ multiplex PCR, and TCRdb holds only the in-frame ones, with some missing. Seen here are around 30,000 clones, around 74% observed once, and the top ten hold around 7.9%. The material sequenced was peripheral blood. The TCR sequence derives from an older woman with active or convalescent COVID-19.

CDR3 sequence reads: CASSLVGTGVGYGYTF. The CDR3 DNA is TGCGCCAGCAGCTTGGTCGGGACAGGGGTTGGGTATGGCTACACCTTC. The J gene is TRBJ1-2, the V gene TRBV5-1; 10 bases are a match to TRBD1. This CDR3 is built from 16 residues. Germline loops: CDR1 SGHRS, CDR2 YFSETQ. With 0 bases clipped from V and 5 bases from J, the junction kept 7 bases outside the gene matches.